Listed below are T cell receptor beta chains from one sample, sequenced in a study of spatial heterogeneity in lung cancer. MiXCR was run by TCRdb on the 5' RACE reads, yielding one entry per CDR3 protein. The sample shows 95,000 or so distinct CDR3 sequences, roughly 9.5% of them seen only once. The source material was PBMCs, sampled at surgery. The receptors derive from a male donor with early-stage non-small cell lung cancer. CDR3s leave out the opening cysteine and the closing phenylalanine or tryptophan. A D gene is named only where the DNA matches it firmly.

V,length,D,CDR3
TRBV19,13,TRBD1,ASSSLDRRPYEQY
TRBV7-6,14,NA,ASSPQRGARGNTIY
TRBV29-1,8,NA,SVEDYGYT
TRBV19,11,NA,ASSIDRGETQY
TRBV28,13,NA,ASSTLNREWSTIY
TRBV5-1,11,NA,ASSLEGRYGYT
TRBV2,10,NA,ASSVQGDTQY
TRBV6-5,12,NA,ASSWLQGGTEAF
TRBV5-1,13,NA,ASSLAAAGANVLT
TRBV10-3,12,NA,AISEMGDSYEQY
TRBV7-3,13,TRBD1,ASSSGQGEGETQY
TRBV7-7,13,NA,ASSLTLTRTETQY
TRBV29-1,10,NA,SVAQGGNEQF
TRBV20-1,13,NA,SARGQGLSNQPQH
TRBV7-7,13,TRBD1,ASSRTGQEKETQY
TRBV30,13,TRBD2,AWSVGGGLNNEQF
TRBV5-1,14,TRBD2,ASSLSAGGPPDTQY
TRBV13,12,NA,ASSLGGGNNEQF
TRBV28,13,NA,ASSLSPGKQETQY
TRBV11-2,8,NA,ASSGAAQY
TRBV20-1,13,NA,SAKRSGQGSYGYT
TRBV6-6,12,TRBD2,ASYTSGGGNEQF
TRBV28,12,TRBD1,ASNEGTGGAEQY
TRBV5-4,12,TRBD2,ATVGASGYNEQF
TRBV4-2,13,TRBD1,ASSQAGQGGTEAF
TRBV19,12,NA,ASSTGTQSYEQY
TRBV2,11,NA,ASRVDLGNTIY
TRBV11-2,13,TRBD1,ASSPRPGQGNEQF
TRBV24-1,9,NA,ATSDSDTQY
TRBV28,9,NA,ATGTYNEQF
TRBV5-4,13,TRBD2,ASSWVTSGAGELF
TRBV7-2,13,TRBD1,ASSLTLDRLNEQF
TRBV5-1,11,TRBD2,ASSLTSGNEQF
TRBV5-6,12,NA,ASSLKGSHQPQH
TRBV9,13,TRBD1,ASSAGTGITYEQY
TRBV18,13,NA,ASSLRSSGTDTQY
TRBV15,15,TRBD1,ATSRPARQGAKETQY
TRBV7-2,13,NA,ASSFRRPSTDTQY
TRBV29-1,9,NA,SVLRDETQY
TRBV6-6,10,NA,ASSGVEETQY
TRBV11-2,15,TRBD2,ASSPRTSGRFQETQY
TRBV10-3,12,NA,AISESGSVYGYT
TRBV20-1,11,NA,SARGDLIYGYT
TRBV2,12,TRBD1,ASSEGTGNQPQH
TRBV21-1,13,NA,ASSPSRQGNSPLH
TRBV25-1,12,NA,ASSPQGRKETQY
TRBV7-9,11,TRBD1,ASSSRGPYEQY
TRBV29-1,11,NA,SVEEGETDTQY
TRBV20-1,14,TRBD1,SARDLGTGTNQPQH
TRBV11-3,15,TRBD2,ASSFGTSGRTTDTQY
TRBV5-1,13,NA,ASSLGLATHNEQF
TRBV9,11,NA,ASSATFNSGYT
TRBV12-3/TRBV12-4,11,NA,ASSWGGGTEAF
TRBV29-1,8,NA,SVRSGTQY